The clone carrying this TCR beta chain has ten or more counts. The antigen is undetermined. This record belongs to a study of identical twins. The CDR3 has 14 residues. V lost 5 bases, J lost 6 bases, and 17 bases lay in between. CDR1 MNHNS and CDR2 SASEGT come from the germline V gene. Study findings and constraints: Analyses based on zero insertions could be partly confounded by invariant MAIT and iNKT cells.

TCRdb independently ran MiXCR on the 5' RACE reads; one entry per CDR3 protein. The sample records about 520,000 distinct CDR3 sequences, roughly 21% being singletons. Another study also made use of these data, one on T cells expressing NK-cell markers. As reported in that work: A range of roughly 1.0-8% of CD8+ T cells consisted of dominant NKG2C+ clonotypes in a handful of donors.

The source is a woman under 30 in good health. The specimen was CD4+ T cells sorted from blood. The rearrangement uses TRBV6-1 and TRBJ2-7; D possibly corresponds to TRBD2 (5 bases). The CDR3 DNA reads TGTGCCAGCAGTCCTAGGACCGCTGGAGGCGAGCAGTACTTC. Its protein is CASSPRTAGGEQYF.